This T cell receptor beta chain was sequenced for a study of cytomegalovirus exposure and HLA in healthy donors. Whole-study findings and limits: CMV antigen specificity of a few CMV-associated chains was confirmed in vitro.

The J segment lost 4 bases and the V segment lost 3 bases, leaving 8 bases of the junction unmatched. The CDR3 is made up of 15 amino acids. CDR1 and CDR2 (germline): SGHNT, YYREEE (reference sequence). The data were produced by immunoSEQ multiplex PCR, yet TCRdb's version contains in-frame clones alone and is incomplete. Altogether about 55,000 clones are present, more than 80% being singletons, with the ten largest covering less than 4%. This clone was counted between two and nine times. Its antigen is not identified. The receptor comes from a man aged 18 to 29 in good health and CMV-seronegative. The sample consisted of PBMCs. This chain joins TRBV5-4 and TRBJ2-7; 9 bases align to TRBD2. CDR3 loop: CASSWAAGGKYEQYF. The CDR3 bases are TGTGCCAGCAGCTGGGCCGCGGGAGGGAAGTACGAGCAGTACTTC. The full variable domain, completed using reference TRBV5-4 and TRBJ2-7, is ETGVTQSPTHLIKTRGQQVTLRCSSQSGHNTVSWYQQALGQGPQFIFQYYREEENGRGNFPPRFSGLQFPNYSSELNVNALELDDSALYLCASSWAAGGKYEQYFGPGTRLTVT.